One sample yielded the 25 T cell receptor beta chains listed below, sequenced in a study of graft-versus-host responses after intestinal transplantation. Method: immunoSEQ multiplex PCR; TCRdb's copy keeps in-frame clones and lacks some. The sample has some 8,000 clones, approximately 30% seen once. Material: alloreactive CD4+ T cells from a mixed lymphocyte reaction culture, obtained before intestinal transplant. Regarding subset: CFSE-low proliferating T cells sorted from approximately 6-day pre-transplant mixed lymphocyte reaction (GvH or HvG direction). These receptors were taken from a human patient who received an intestinal transplant.

This clone showed up just a few times. The chain joins TRBV19 to TRBJ2-6, with D maybe TRBD1 (6 bases). Germline V lookup: CDR1 LNHDA, CDR2 SQIVND (reference sequence). The CDR3 is made up of 15 amino acids. V was cut by 1 base and J by 2 bases, with 6 bases left in between. CDR3 DNA sequence: TGTGCCAGTAGTATAGCAGGGGCTGGGGCCAACGTCCTGACTTTC. Protein: CASSIAGAGANVLTF.

Relative to its sample, this clone is large. The V call is TRBV7-9, the J call TRBJ2-7, with TRBD1 matching over 9 bases. Losses at the gene ends were 5 bases for V and 4 bases for J; bases not matched to a gene: 6. Germline V gene data show CDR1 as SEHNR and CDR2 as FQNEAQ (reference sequence). This CDR3 contains 14 residues. The CDR3 DNA is TGTGCCAGCAGCCGGGGACAGGGAAGATACGAGCAGTACTTC. This encodes CASSRGQGRYEQYF.

The chain links TRBV12-5 to TRBJ1-1; tentative D call: TRBD1 (6 bases). V was shortened by 2 bases and J by 0 bases, with 13 bases between the two germline ends. Germline-derived CDR1 and CDR2 are LGHNT and FRNRAP. This CDR3 contains 16 residues. The CDR3 region is CASGLTPTGMNTEAFF. As DNA, the CDR3 is TGTGCTAGTGGTTTGACCCCGACAGGCATGAACACTGAAGCTTTCTTT.

The chain joins TRBV21-1 to TRBJ2-3; the DNA was not used to check the table's D call, TRBD1. TRBV21-1 is shown as a pseudogene. CDR3 length: 18 amino acids. DNA for the CDR3: TGTGCCAGCAGCAAATGGGACGACAGGTCACTCCACACAGATACGCAGTATTTT. This encodes CASSKWDDRSLHTDTQYF.

The genes are TRBV10-3 and TRBJ2-1; D possibly corresponds to TRBD2 (5 bases). This CDR3 region has 15 residues. Germline V gene sequence: CDR1 ENHRY, CDR2 SYGVKD. Trimming left V 8 bases short and J 4 bases short, with 18 bases between. CDR3 nucleotide sequence: TGTGCCATCTGGGCGGGCGGGCTGGCGTACAATGAGCAGTTCTTC. Its protein product is CAIWAGGLAYNEQFF.

The J gene is TRBJ2-5, the V gene TRBV11-1, with D maybe TRBD2 (6 bases). V lost 4 bases and J lost 9, with 15 bases in between. The V gene's germline CDR1 is SGHAT and CDR2 FQDESV (reference sequence). The CDR3 is 13 residues long. The CDR3 DNA reads as TGTGCCAGCAGCTCGGAGGGTTTTTGGGCCCAGTACTTC. This encodes CASSSEGFWAQYF.

This chain connects TRBV6-1 to TRBJ2-7; D is undetermined. The CDR3 spans 11 residues. The V end was cut by 6 bases, the J end by 2 bases, with 5 bases between. Germline CDR1 MNHNS, CDR2 SASEGT. CDR3 bases: TGTGCCAGCAGGCGAGCCTACGAGCAGTACTTC. Amino acid sequence: CASRRAYEQYF.

In this sample, this clone turned up a few times. The genes are TRBV5-1 and TRBJ2-5; D may be TRBD2 (5 bases). The CDR3 runs 13 residues. V lost 4 bases to trimming and J lost 1 base, with 8 bases between them. Germline CDR1 and CDR2: SGHRS and YFSETQ. The CDR3 sequence: CASSTGIQETQYF. The CDR3 DNA reads TGCGCCAGCAGCACCGGGATCCAAGAGACCCAGTACTTC.

The chain uses TRBV15 and TRBJ2-7; D unclear. Looked up from germline, CDR1 is LNHNV and CDR2 is YYDKDF (reference sequence). Trimming cost V 3 bases and J 5 bases, with 11 bases left between them. This CDR3 is built from 13 residues. The DNA of the CDR3 is TGTGCCACCAGCAGTCTCCAGGCTCACGAGCAGTACTTC. Translated, it gives CATSSLQAHEQYF.

This clone was counted only a few times. The chain is built from TRBV19 and TRBJ2-3, with TRBD2 identical over 9 bases. The CDR3 covers 14 residues. J was trimmed by 1 base and V by 4 bases; bases with no gene match: 0. Per the germline V gene, CDR1 is LNHDA and CDR2 is SQIVND (reference sequence). The CDR3: CASSTSGGTDTQYF. In DNA form, the CDR3 reads TGTGCCAGTAGTACTAGCGGGGGCACAGATACGCAGTATTTT.

This clone appeared once. V gene TRBV13 combines with J gene TRBJ2-5; D uncertain. The J call could be wrong; TRBJ2-7 is a better fit for the DNA end. The V gene's germline CDR1 is PRHDT and CDR2 FYEKMQ (reference sequence). The CDR3 sequence is 13 residues long. CDR3 amino acids: CASSLASLYEQYF. CDR3 DNA: TGTGCCAGCAGCTTAGCGAGTCTCTACGAGCAGTACTTC.

The chain links TRBV4-1 to TRBJ2-5, with TRBD1 matching 10 bases. The germline V gene has CDR1 MGHRA and CDR2 YSYEKL. V shed 3 bases, J shed 3 bases, and the junction held 7 bases outside the gene matches. This CDR3 is 16 amino acids long. The CDR3 here is CASSHPDRGLEETQYF. In nucleotides, the CDR3 is TGCGCCAGCAGCCATCCCGACAGGGGGCTGGAAGAGACCCAGTACTTC.

The sample holds a few counts of this clone. V gene TRBV28 combines with J gene TRBJ1-1; a weak D match, TRBD1 (6 bases). Trimming stripped 8 bases from V and 5 bases from J, with 9 bases between. CDR1 MDHEN and CDR2 SYDVKM come from the germline V gene. The CDR3 extends over 11 amino acids. CDR3 amino acids: CASQGITEAFF. CDR3 DNA: TGTGCCAGCCAGGGGATTACTGAAGCTTTCTTT.

The CDR3 nucleotides are TGCGCCAGCAGCCCGTTGGTGCTGACAGGGGGCGCAGATACGCAGTATTTT. It encodes CASSPLVLTGGADTQYF. The chain is built from TRBV5-1 and TRBJ2-3; 10 bases map to TRBD1. This CDR3 has 17 residues. Germline V gene data show CDR1 as SGHRS and CDR2 as YFSETQ. The V gene end was trimmed by 4 bases and the J gene end by 4 bases; junction bases not matched to a gene: 12. Full variable domain (rest looked up from reference TRBV5-1 and TRBJ2-3): KAGVTQTPRYLIKTRGQQVTLSCSPISGHRSVSWYQQTPGQGLQFLFEYFSETQRNKGNFPGRFSGRQFSNSRSEMNVSTLELGDSALYLCASSPLVLTGGADTQYFGPGTRLTVL.

The J gene is TRBJ2-7, the V gene TRBV6-5, with 7 positions matching TRBD1. The CDR3 sequence is 15 residues long. V lost 6 bases to trimming and J lost 4 bases; unmatched junction nucleotides: 12. Germline loops: CDR1 MNHEY, CDR2 SVGAGI. This chain's CDR3 is CASRRIWDSTYEQYF. The CDR3 DNA reads TGTGCCAGCAGAAGAATATGGGACAGTACATACGAGCAGTACTTC.

This chain joins TRBV27 and TRBJ1-2; 10 bases line up with TRBD1. CDR1 MNHEY and CDR2 SMNVEV come from the germline V gene (reference sequence). Trimming cost V 8 bases and J 4 bases; bases outside gene matches: 19. The length of the CDR3 is 18 residues. The chain's CDR3 is CASSLISTGGIQFYGYTF. CDR3 DNA sequence: TGTGCCAGCTCACTTATCTCGACAGGGGGCATCCAGTTCTATGGCTACACCTTC.

The rearrangement links TRBV7-2 to TRBJ1-2, with 7 bases lining up with TRBD1. CDR1 and CDR2 (germline): SGHTA, FQGNSA. Germline trimming cut 5 bases from V and 5 bases from J; bases unmatched to any gene: 5. The CDR3 has 13 residues. CDR3 DNA sequence: TGTGCCAGCAGCCGACAGGGAACGTATGGCTACACCTTC. This translates into CASSRQGTYGYTF.

The chain carries TRBV2 and TRBJ2-2, with 10 nucleotides matching TRBD2. J was trimmed by 5 bases and V by 6 bases; bases with no gene match: 15. Germline-derived CDR1 and CDR2 are SNHLY and FYNNEI. The CDR3 has 18 amino acids. CDR3 nucleotide sequence: TGTGCCAGCAGCGCCCGACGTCTAGCGGGAGTTAGTACCGGGGAGCTGTTTTTT. Its translation: CASSARRLAGVSTGELFF.

This clone was observed once. The chain joins TRBV28 to TRBJ2-1; 7 bases match TRBD2. The germline gives CDR1 MDHEN, CDR2 SYDVKM. The CDR3 is 12 residues long. Trimming at V came to 9 bases and at J to 7 bases, leaving 6 bases not matched to a gene. The CDR3 DNA reads as TGTGCCAGTAGGGAGGGCAGGAATGAGCAGTTCTTC. This gives the protein CASREGRNEQFF.

By its share, this clone is medium-sized. The chain combines TRBV14 with TRBJ2-7, with D perhaps matching TRBD2 (5 bases). Germline V gene sequence: CDR1 SGHDN, CDR2 FVKESK. The CDR3 has 14 amino acids. The ends were cut back, 5 bases at V and 1 base at J, with 12 bases in the middle. The CDR3 nucleotides read TGTGCCAGCAGCTTATGGGAGAGGTCCTACGAGCAGTACTTC. Translation: CASSLWERSYEQYF.

With regard to this clone: Relative to the germline gene, one junction end is altered; a read error may explain this. The chain joins TRBV2 to TRBJ2-2, with 15 bases fitting TRBD2. Germline V CDR1 and CDR2: SNHLY, FYNNEI. CDR3 length equals 19 residues. CDR3 protein: CASTESGGLAGGGTGELFF. The CDR3 DNA follows: TGTGCCAGCACTGAATCCGGGGGACTAGCGGGAGGAGGGACCGGGGAGCTGTTTTTT.

V and J are TRBV28 and TRBJ2-2; maybe TRBD2 (6 bases). From germline, CDR1 is MDHEN and CDR2 SYDVKM. The CDR3 has 15 residues. The V end was cut by 5 bases, the J end by 4 bases, with 14 bases between. CDR3 residues: CASSRSPRGTGELFF. For the CDR3, the DNA is TGTGCCAGCAGTCGCTCCCCGCGGGGCACCGGGGAGCTGTTTTTT.

V and J are TRBV6-4 and TRBJ2-2; no definite D call. In germline, CDR1 is MRHNA, CDR2 SNTAGT. The CDR3 length is 13 residues. The V gene lost 0 bases and the J gene lost 4 bases, with 3 bases spanning the gap. CDR3 DNA sequence: TGTGCCAGCAGTGACTCTAGCACCGGGGAGCTGTTTTTT. Translating it yields CASSDSSTGELFF.

The CDR3 region has the DNA TGTGCCAGCAGCGCCAGACTAGCGGGGGAGGAGCAGTTCTTC. Its protein is CASSARLAGEEQFF. The chain links TRBV7-9 to TRBJ2-1; 12 bases line up with TRBD2. Losses at the gene ends were 5 bases for V and 10 bases for J; bases not matched to a gene: 6. This CDR3 is 14 amino acids long. Germline assignment: CDR1 SEHNR and CDR2 FQNEAQ (reference sequence).

The J gene is TRBJ2-5, the V gene TRBV7-3, with TRBD2 identical over 11 bases. V was pared by 0 bases and J by 1 base, with 1 base of the junction left unmatched. CDR1 SGHTA and CDR2 FQGTGA come from the germline V gene. The CDR3 extends over 16 amino acids. The CDR3 sequence: CASSLTSGRAQETQYF. CDR3 coding DNA: TGTGCCAGCAGCTTAACTAGCGGGAGGGCCCAAGAGACCCAGTACTTC.